This T cell receptor beta chain derives from a study of cytomegalovirus exposure and HLA in healthy donors. Findings and limits, study-wide: As a later analysis revealed, the rate of TCR association differed by HLA locus, with DRB1 most and HLA-C fewest.

The PCR employed 60 Vbeta primers together with 13 Jbeta primers. The data were produced by immunoSEQ multiplex PCR, yet TCRdb's version contains in-frame clones alone and is incomplete. The table shows 200,000 or so clones, with over 70% occurring only once. This clone was observed a single time. The target antigen is unknown. Those who donated were healthy bone marrow donors. V lost 3 bases and J lost 7, with 10 bases in between. CDR1 and CDR2 from the germline V gene are SGHNT and YENEEA. The CDR3 length is 14 residues. V is TRBV11-3 and J is TRBJ1-6; D is unresolved. The TCR originated in a woman younger than 35 in good health and CMV-seropositive. Sample: PBMCs. The CDR3 DNA follows: TGTGCCAGCAGCTTGCGATTAGCCAATTCACCCCTCCACTTT. Translated: CASSLRLANSPLHF.